The rows below give T cell receptor beta chains drawn from one sample of a study of technical replicates of blood from several donors. Measured with immunoSEQ multiplex PCR; TCRdb has only the in-frame clones, and not every one. The sample yields more than 65,000 clones, roughly 89% seen once. Input material: T cells isolated from PBMCs. The receptors stem from a human donor in good health. Both conserved end residues are part of each CDR3. Each record gives: CDR3 protein, CDR3 DNA, clone size, J gene, V gene, D gene. A D gene is named only where the DNA matches it firmly. Size tells how often a clone was seen (once, few, many) or the class of an expanded clone, and some rows leave it out.

CASRRQGAPGEQFF,TGTGCCAGCAGACGACAGGGGGCGCCAGGGGAGCAGTTCTTC,NA,TRBJ2-1,TRBV6-5,TRBD1
CASSQVTSDEQYF,TGCGCCAGCAGCCAAGTGACTAGCGACGAGCAGTACTTC,NA,TRBJ2-7,TRBV4-3,TRBD2
CASSTSGRGWVADTQYF,TGTGCCAGCAGTACTAGCGGGAGGGGGTGGGTCGCAGATACGCAGTATTTT,NA,TRBJ2-3,TRBV7-6,TRBD2
CASSLDLRSTQYF,TGTGCCAGCAGCTTGGATTTGAGATCCACCCAATACTTC,NA,TRBJ2-4,TRBV5-5,NA
CASMKREFNEQFF,TGTGCCAGTATGAAGCGGGAGTTCAATGAGCAGTTCTTC,NA,TRBJ2-1,TRBV19,TRBD2
CASSSIAVPYEQYF,TGTGCCAGCAGTTCAATAGCTGTTCCCTACGAGCAGTACTTC,NA,TRBJ2-7,TRBV27,NA
CASSYQGGTEAFF,TGTGCCAGCAGTTACCAGGGGGGCACTGAAGCTTTCTTT,NA,TRBJ1-1,TRBV6-5,TRBD1
CASSLTADRGRDGYTF,TGTGCCAGCAGCTTGACGGCCGACAGGGGGCGGGATGGCTACACCTTC,NA,TRBJ1-2,TRBV7-2,TRBD1
CASSRPMTGNEQFF,TGTGCCAGCAGCCGCCCAATGACAGGTAATGAGCAGTTCTTC,NA,TRBJ2-1,TRBV6-5,NA
CAISGEGEQYF,TGTGCCATCAGTGGCGAGGGCGAGCAGTACTTC,NA,TRBJ2-7,TRBV10-3,NA
CASTRSNGGYTF,TGTGCCAGCACCCGGAGTAACGGAGGCTACACCTTC,NA,TRBJ1-2,TRBV9,NA
CASSQHRVPGFVGEQYF,TGTGCCAGCAGCCAACACAGGGTCCCCGGATTTGTCGGTGAGCAGTACTTC,NA,TRBJ2-7,TRBV14,NA
CASSARQGAPNEQFF,TGTGCCAGCAGTGCGCGGCAGGGGGCTCCCAATGAGCAGTTCTTC,NA,TRBJ2-1,TRBV25-1,TRBD1
CASSFPDGVAKNIQYF,TGTGCCAGCAGTTTTCCAGACGGGGTAGCCAAAAACATTCAGTACTTC,NA,TRBJ2-4,TRBV28,NA
CASTPPTGGPVIQYF,TGTGCCAGCACCCCCCCGACGGGAGGGCCTGTCATTCAGTACTTC,NA,TRBJ2-4,TRBV6-6,TRBD2
CASSLDVENYGYTF,TGTGCCAGCAGCTTAGATGTGGAGAACTATGGCTACACCTTC,NA,TRBJ1-2,TRBV7-9,NA
CATGDPQTEDQPQHF,TGTGCCACTGGGGATCCCCAGACAGAGGATCAGCCCCAGCATTTT,NA,TRBJ1-5,TRBV7-9,NA
CSARPPGVADTQYF,TGCAGCGCTCGACCCCCGGGGGTCGCAGATACGCAGTATTTT,NA,TRBJ2-3,TRBV29-1,NA
CAISVTSGSDSTDTQYF,TGTGCCATCAGTGTAACTAGCGGGAGCGATAGCACAGATACGCAGTATTTT,NA,TRBJ2-3,TRBV10-3,TRBD2
CATSIGGWEQYF,TGTGCCACCTCCATAGGGGGCTGGGAGCAGTACTTC,NA,TRBJ2-7,TRBV15,TRBD1
CASSPLGTGGGYEQYF,TGTGCCAGCAGTCCCTTAGGGACAGGCGGTGGCTACGAGCAGTACTTC,NA,TRBJ2-7,TRBV27,TRBD1
CASRGPRREKLFF,TGTGCCAGCAGGGGCCCCCGGAGGGAAAAACTGTTTTTT,NA,TRBJ1-4,TRBV6-5,NA
CASSRVTSGTGTDTQYF,TGTGCCAGCAGCAGGGTGACTAGCGGAACTGGGACAGATACGCAGTATTTT,NA,TRBJ2-3,TRBV5-4,TRBD2
CASSLGGSGYNEQFF,TGTGCCAGCAGCTTAGGCGGCAGTGGCTACAATGAGCAGTTCTTC,NA,TRBJ2-1,TRBV7-2,NA
CASSFSQITSGSYNEQFF,TGTGCCAGCAGTTTCTCACAGATTACTAGCGGGAGTTACAATGAGCAGTTCTTC,NA,TRBJ2-1,TRBV27,TRBD2
CATFPQRGNTGELFF,TGTGCCACCTTTCCGCAGCGGGGGAACACCGGGGAGCTGTTTTTT,NA,TRBJ2-2,TRBV6-4,TRBD2
CASSDWGDDGYTF,TGTGCCAGCAGTGATTGGGGAGACGATGGCTACACCTTC,NA,TRBJ1-2,TRBV2,NA
CASSPPQGAHGGEAFF,TGTGCCAGCTCACCACCTCAGGGGGCTCACGGCGGTGAAGCTTTCTTT,NA,TRBJ1-1,TRBV18,TRBD1
CSVPGSSGYTDTQYF,TGCAGCGTCCCCGGTTCTAGCGGTTACACAGATACGCAGTATTTT,once,TRBJ2-3,TRBV29-1,TRBD2
CASSPLANSYEQYF,TGTGCCAGCTCACCTCTAGCCAACTCCTACGAGCAGTACTTC,NA,TRBJ2-7,TRBV18,NA
CASSQDRLTKNIQYF,TGTGCCAGCAGCCAAGACAGGTTAACCAAAAACATTCAGTACTTC,NA,TRBJ2-4,TRBV4-2,NA
CASSMAGEYTEAFF,TGTGCCAGTAGTATGGCAGGGGAGTACACTGAAGCTTTCTTT,NA,TRBJ1-1,TRBV19,NA
CASSPRPYLAGVGNEQFF,TGTGCCAGCAGCCCCCGCCCATATCTAGCGGGAGTTGGGAATGAGCAGTTCTTC,once,TRBJ2-1,TRBV13,TRBD2
CASSSGFSQETQYF,TGCGCCAGCAGCTCTGGCTTTTCCCAAGAGACCCAGTACTTC,NA,TRBJ2-5,TRBV5-1,NA
CASTGGTSYEQYF,TGTGCCAGCACAGGAGGGACCTCCTACGAGCAGTACTTC,medium-sized,TRBJ2-7,TRBV19,NA
CARDPNRDRNQPQHF,TGTGCCAGAGACCCTAACCGGGACAGAAATCAGCCCCAGCATTTT,NA,TRBJ1-5,TRBV21-1,NA
CATGTGMNTEAFF,TGTGCCACCGGGACAGGGATGAACACTGAAGCTTTCTTT,once,TRBJ1-1,TRBV7-9,TRBD1
CASRGGWPQHF,TGTGCCAGTAGGGGGGGTTGGCCCCAGCATTTT,NA,TRBJ1-5,TRBV19,NA
CASSSHRGRDGELFF,TGTGCCAGCAGCTCCCACAGGGGGCGGGACGGGGAGCTGTTTTTT,once,TRBJ2-2,TRBV5-4,TRBD1